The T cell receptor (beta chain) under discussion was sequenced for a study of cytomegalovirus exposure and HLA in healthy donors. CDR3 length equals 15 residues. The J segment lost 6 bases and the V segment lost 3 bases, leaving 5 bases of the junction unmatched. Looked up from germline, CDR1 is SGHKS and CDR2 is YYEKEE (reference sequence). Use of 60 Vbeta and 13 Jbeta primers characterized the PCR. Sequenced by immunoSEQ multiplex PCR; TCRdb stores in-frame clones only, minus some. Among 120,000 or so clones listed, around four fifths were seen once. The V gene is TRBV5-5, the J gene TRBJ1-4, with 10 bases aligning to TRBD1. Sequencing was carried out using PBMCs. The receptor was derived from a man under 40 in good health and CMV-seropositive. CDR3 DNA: TGTGCCAGCAGCTATTCCGGGACAGGGGATGAAAAACTGTTTTTT. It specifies CASSYSGTGDEKLFF.